These T cell receptor beta chains were read from a single sample in a study of blood T cell repertoires in COVID-19. Sequenced by immunoSEQ multiplex PCR; TCRdb stores in-frame clones only, minus some. This sample has some 380,000 clones; over 75% occur once, and the top ten carry 1.3%. Sample: PBMCs or T cells enriched from blood (not recorded which). Source of these receptors: a young man who had recovered from COVID-19. Both conserved end residues are part of each CDR3. D genes are given only for firm matches. Size tells how often a clone was seen (once, few, many) or the class of an expanded clone, and some rows leave it out.

NA | TRBJ1-4 | TRBV12-3/TRBV12-4 | TRBD1 | 13 | CASSPKQGEKLFF | TGTGCCAGCAGCCCAAAACAGGGGGAAAAACTGTTTTTT
few | TRBJ1-1 | TRBV12-5 | NA | 12 | CASGQGIGEAFF | TGTGCTAGTGGCCAGGGGATTGGTGAAGCTTTCTTT
NA | TRBJ1-1 | TRBV7-2 | TRBD1 | 16 | CASSLGAAGGLTEAFF | TGTGCCAGCAGCTTAGGTGCGGCAGGGGGTCTTACTGAAGCTTTCTTT
NA | TRBJ1-5 | TRBV23-1 | NA | 14 | CASSLWTVYQPQHF | TGCGCCAGCAGTCTTTGGACAGTTTATCAGCCCCAGCATTTT
NA | TRBJ1-6 | TRBV5-5 | TRBD1 | 16 | CASRRNRQGWNSPLHF | TGTGCCAGCAGACGCAACCGACAGGGCTGGAATTCACCCCTCCACTTT
NA | TRBJ2-7 | TRBV6-5 | TRBD1 | 15 | CASRYETGIGYEQYF | TGTGCCAGCAGATATGAGACAGGGATTGGCTACGAGCAGTACTTC
NA | TRBJ1-2 | TRBV11-3 | NA | 16 | CASSLDVGGQGHGYTF | TGTGCCAGCAGCTTAGATGTCGGGGGGCAGGGACATGGCTACACCTTC
NA | TRBJ1-2 | TRBV4-1 | TRBD1 | 14 | CASSQQGQGRGYTF | TGCGCCAGCAGCCAACAGGGACAGGGTCGTGGCTACACCTTC
NA | TRBJ2-3 | TRBV30 | TRBD2 | 16 | CAWNLGLAGGADTQYF | TGTGCCTGGAATCTCGGACTAGCGGGGGGCGCGGATACGCAGTATTTT
once | TRBJ2-1 | TRBV5-1 | NA | 14 | CASHLGIPANEQFF | TGCGCCAGCCACCTCGGGATCCCGGCCAATGAGCAGTTCTTC
NA | TRBJ2-7 | TRBV6-5 | TRBD2 | 14 | CASSSQWGGSEQYF | TGTGCCAGCAGTTCCCAGTGGGGGGGTTCCGAGCAGTACTTC
NA | TRBJ1-1 | TRBV10-3 | TRBD1 | 13 | CAISEGGGTEAFF | TGTGCCATCAGTGAAGGGGGCGGGACTGAAGCTTTCTTT
NA | TRBJ2-7 | TRBV27 | NA | 14 | CASSLGQNIYEQYF | TGTGCCAGCAGTTTAGGACAGAATATCTACGAGCAGTACTTC
NA | TRBJ1-1 | TRBV20-1 | TRBD1 | 15 | CSASPGTGLNTEAFF | TGCAGTGCTAGTCCCGGGACAGGATTGAACACTGAAGCTTTCTTT
NA | TRBJ2-3 | TRBV7-6 | NA | 15 | CASSLEAGWTDTQYF | TGTGCCAGCAGCTTAGAGGCAGGGTGGACAGATACGCAGTATTTT
NA | TRBJ2-5 | TRBV5-1 | TRBD2 | 13 | CASSPTSLETQYF | TGCGCCAGCAGCCCGACTAGCTTGGAGACCCAGTACTTC